This T cell receptor (beta chain) was recovered during a study of metastatic and nonmetastatic thyroid tumors. Original data processing: The authors used CDR3 differences across clinicopathological groups to build a distant-metastasis classifier for papillary thyroid cancer. TCRdb recomputed clones from the PCR reads via MiXCR. These V and J calls originate from TCRdb's pipeline instead of the authors' own analysis. Of tens of thousands of clones detected, less than 20% appear once; the ten largest clones hold about two fifths. None of the patients had undergone any treatment ahead of thyroid surgery. This clone was seen ten or more times. Antigen: not known. V lost 1 base and J lost 2; bases outside the gene matches: 3. The CDR3 has 16 amino acids. The germline V gene has CDR1 MDHEN and CDR2 SYDVKM. General study points: In blood and tumor, TCR beta diversity was reportedly significantly higher in malignant thyroid tumors than in benign nodules.

The rearrangement links TRBV28 to TRBJ2-3; TRBD1 matches at 10 bases. Material for sequencing was blood. The sequence came from a female donor with papillary thyroid cancer or a benign thyroid nodule (not recorded which). Some clones in this sample may be carry-over from other donors' samples. CDR3 in DNA: TGTGCCAGCAGTTTATCGGGACAGGGGTTCACAGATACGCAGTATTTT. Its protein is CASSLSGQGFTDTQYF.